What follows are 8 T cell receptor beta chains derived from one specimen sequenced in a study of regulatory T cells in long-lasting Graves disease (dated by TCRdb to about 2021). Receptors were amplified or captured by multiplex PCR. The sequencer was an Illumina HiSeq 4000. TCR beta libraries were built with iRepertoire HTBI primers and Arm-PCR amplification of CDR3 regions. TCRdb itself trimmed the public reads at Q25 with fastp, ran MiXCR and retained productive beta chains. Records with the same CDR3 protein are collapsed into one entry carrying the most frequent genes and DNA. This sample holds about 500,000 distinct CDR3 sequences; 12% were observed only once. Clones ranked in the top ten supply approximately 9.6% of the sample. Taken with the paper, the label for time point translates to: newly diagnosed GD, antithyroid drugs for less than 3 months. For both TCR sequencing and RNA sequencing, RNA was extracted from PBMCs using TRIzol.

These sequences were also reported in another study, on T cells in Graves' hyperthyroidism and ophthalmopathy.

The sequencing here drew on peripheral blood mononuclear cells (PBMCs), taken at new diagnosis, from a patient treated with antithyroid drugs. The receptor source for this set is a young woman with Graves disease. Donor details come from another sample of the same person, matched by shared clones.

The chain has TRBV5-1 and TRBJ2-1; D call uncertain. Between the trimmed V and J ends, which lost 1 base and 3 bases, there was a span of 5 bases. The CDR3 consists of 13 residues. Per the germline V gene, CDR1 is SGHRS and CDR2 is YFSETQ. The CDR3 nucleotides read TGCGCCAGCAGCTTGCAGGACTACAATGAGCAGTTCTTC. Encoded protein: CASSLQDYNEQFF. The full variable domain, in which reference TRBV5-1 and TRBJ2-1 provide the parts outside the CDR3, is KAGVTQTPRYLIKTRGQQVTLSCSPISGHRSVSWYQQTPGQGLQFLFEYFSETQRNKGNFPGRFSGRQFSNSRSEMNVSTLELGDSALYLCASSLQDYNEQFFGPGTRLTVL.

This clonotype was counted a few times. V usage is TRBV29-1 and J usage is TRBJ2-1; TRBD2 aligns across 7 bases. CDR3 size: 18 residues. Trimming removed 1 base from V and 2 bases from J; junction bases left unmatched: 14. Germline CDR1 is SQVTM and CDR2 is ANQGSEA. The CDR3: CSVEGESGTRRAYNEQFF. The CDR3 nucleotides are TGCAGCGTTGAAGGGGAAAGCGGGACGCGCCGCGCCTACAATGAGCAGTTCTTC.

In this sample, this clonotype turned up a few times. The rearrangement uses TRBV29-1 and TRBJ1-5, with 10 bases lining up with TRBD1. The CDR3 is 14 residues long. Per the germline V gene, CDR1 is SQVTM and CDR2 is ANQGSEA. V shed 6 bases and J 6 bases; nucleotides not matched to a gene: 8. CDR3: CSVGSGTGAQPQHF. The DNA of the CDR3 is TGCAGCGTAGGTTCCGGGACAGGGGCTCAGCCCCAGCATTTT.

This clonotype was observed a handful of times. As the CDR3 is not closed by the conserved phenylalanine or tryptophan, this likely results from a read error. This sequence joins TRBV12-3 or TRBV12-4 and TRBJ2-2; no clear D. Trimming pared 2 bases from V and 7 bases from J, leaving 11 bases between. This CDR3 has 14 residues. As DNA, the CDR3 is TGTGCCAGCAGTTTAAACCCACAGCACGGGGAGCTGTTTCTT. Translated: CASSLNPQHGELFL.

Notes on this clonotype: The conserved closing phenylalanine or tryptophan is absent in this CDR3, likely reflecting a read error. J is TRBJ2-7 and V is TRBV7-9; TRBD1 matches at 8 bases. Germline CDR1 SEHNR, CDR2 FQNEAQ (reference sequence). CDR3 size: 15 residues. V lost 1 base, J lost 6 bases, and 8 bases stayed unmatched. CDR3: CASSLVGQGSGEQYS. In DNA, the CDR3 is TGTGCCAGCAGCTTAGTCGGACAGGGCTCGGGCGAGCAGTACTCC.

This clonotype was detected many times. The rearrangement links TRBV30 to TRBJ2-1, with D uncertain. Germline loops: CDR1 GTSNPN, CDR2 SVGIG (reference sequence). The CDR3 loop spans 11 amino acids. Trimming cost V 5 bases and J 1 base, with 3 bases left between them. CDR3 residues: CAWGSYNEQFF. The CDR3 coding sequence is TGTGCCTGGGGGTCCTACAATGAGCAGTTCTTC.

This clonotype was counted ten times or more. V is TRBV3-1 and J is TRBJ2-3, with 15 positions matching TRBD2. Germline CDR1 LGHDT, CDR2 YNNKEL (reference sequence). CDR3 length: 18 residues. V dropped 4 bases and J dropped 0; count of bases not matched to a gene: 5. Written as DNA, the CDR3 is TGTGCCAGCAGCCTACCGGGACTAGCGGGGGGAAGCACAGATACGCAGTATTTT. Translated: CASSLPGLAGGSTDTQYF.

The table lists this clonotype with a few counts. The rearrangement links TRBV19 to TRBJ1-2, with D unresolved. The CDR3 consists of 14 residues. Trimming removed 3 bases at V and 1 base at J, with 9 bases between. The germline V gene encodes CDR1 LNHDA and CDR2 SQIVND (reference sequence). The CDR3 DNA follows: TGTGCCAGTAGTATCCTGTCAGTTAACTATGGCTACACCTTC. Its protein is CASSILSVNYGYTF.